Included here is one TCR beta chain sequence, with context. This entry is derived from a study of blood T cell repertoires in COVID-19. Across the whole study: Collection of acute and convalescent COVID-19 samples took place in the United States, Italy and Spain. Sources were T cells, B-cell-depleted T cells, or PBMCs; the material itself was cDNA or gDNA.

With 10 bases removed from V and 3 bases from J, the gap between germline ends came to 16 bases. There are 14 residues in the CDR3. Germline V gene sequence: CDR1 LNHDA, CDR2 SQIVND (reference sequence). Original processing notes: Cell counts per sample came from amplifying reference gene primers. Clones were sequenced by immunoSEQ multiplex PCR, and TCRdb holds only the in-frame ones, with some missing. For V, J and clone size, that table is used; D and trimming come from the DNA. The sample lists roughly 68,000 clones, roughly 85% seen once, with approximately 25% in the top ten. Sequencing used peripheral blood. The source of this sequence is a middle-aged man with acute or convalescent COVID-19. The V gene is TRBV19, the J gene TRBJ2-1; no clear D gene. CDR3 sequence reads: CATMPSSYYNEQFF. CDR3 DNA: TGTGCCACTATGCCCTCAAGTTACTACAATGAGCAGTTCTTC. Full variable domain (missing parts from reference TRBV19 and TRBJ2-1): DGGITQSPKYLFRKEGQNVTLSCEQNLNHDAMYWYRQDPGQGLRLIYYSQIVNDFQKGDIAEGYSVSREKKESFPLTVTSAQKNPTAFYLCATMPSSYYNEQFFGPGTRLTVL.